The T cell receptor beta chain under discussion was sequenced for a study of blood T cell repertoires in COVID-19. Turning to the study itself: The United States, Italy and Spain were the sources of the acute and convalescent COVID-19 samples. PBMCs, B-cell-depleted T cells, or T cells were the source of the cDNA or gDNA that made up the material.

Germline assignment: CDR1 MDHEN and CDR2 SYDVKM. Trimming took 9 bases from V and 9 from J, leaving 14 bases between them. CDR3 length: 11 amino acids. Authors' data handling: Scientists estimated how many nucleated cells there were by amplifying reference gene primers. Produced via immunoSEQ multiplex PCR; TCRdb's table is partial and in-frame only. V and J calls and clone size are those listed in that table; D and trimming were worked out from the DNA. Here the sample spans about 76,000 clones, 88% being singletons. The source is a man in his fifties or sixties with active COVID-19. The genes are TRBV28 and TRBJ1-1, with no clear D. Source material: peripheral blood. CDR3 in DNA: TGTGCCAGTAGTATCCGGAGGCAAGCTTTCTTT. Protein product: CASSIRRQAFF.